The rows below give T cell receptor beta chains drawn from one sample of a study of cytomegalovirus exposure and HLA in healthy donors. Measured with immunoSEQ multiplex PCR; TCRdb has only the in-frame clones, and not every one. The table records approximately 210,000 clones, about 79% of them present only once. Sequences were obtained from PBMCs. The receptors were sampled from a male donor in good health and CMV-seronegative. Both conserved end residues are part of each CDR3. D genes are given only for firm matches. For some rows the clone size is stated as once, few or many, or as a class when expanded; others skip it.

D gene | J gene | V gene | clone size | CDR3 DNA | CDR3 protein
. | TRBJ1-1 | TRBV28 | . | TGTGCCAGCAGTTTAGCAGGGGCTGAAGCTTTCTTT | CASSLAGAEAFF
. | TRBJ1-1 | TRBV14 | . | TGTGCCAGCAGCCAGTTGGGCAGTCCAAACACTGAAGCTTTCTTT | CASSQLGSPNTEAFF
TRBD1 | TRBJ2-1 | TRBV6-5 | . | TGTGCCAGCAGTTTCGACAGGGGGTTATGGAATGAGCAGTTCTTC | CASSFDRGLWNEQFF
TRBD1 | TRBJ1-6 | TRBV7-9 | . | TGTGCCAGCAGCTTGACAGGGGGCGGGTATTCACCCCTCCACTTT | CASSLTGGGYSPLHF
. | TRBJ2-1 | TRBV5-4 | once | TGTGCCAGCAGCTTTATGTATGAGCAGTTCTTC | CASSFMYEQFF
. | TRBJ2-7 | TRBV7-2 | . | TGTGCCAGCAGCTTAGCCAGGGGGGTGTACGAGCAGTACTTC | CASSLARGVYEQYF
TRBD1 | TRBJ1-6 | TRBV29-1 | . | TGCAGCGTGGCTGACAGGGAGAATTCACCCCTCCACTTT | CSVADRENSPLHF
. | TRBJ1-6 | TRBV27 | . | TGTGCCAGCAGTTTACAGGGAAATTCACCCCTCCACTTT | CASSLQGNSPLHF
. | TRBJ2-3 | TRBV29-1 | . | TGCAGCGTTGCGGAGGGCACAGATACGCAGTATTTT | CSVAEGTDTQYF
. | TRBJ1-2 | TRBV11-2 | . | TGTGCCAGCAGCTTAGGGGCAGGGCTAAACTATGGCTACACCTTC | CASSLGAGLNYGYTF
. | TRBJ2-3 | TRBV7-9 | . | TGTGCCAGCAGTTTGGGACTCACTAGCACAGATACGCAGTATTTT | CASSLGLTSTDTQYF
. | TRBJ2-7 | TRBV4-3 | . | TGCGCCAGCAGCCAGCTGCAAGGGGCGGCGTACGAGCAGTACTTC | CASSQLQGAAYEQYF
TRBD1 | TRBJ1-4 | TRBV2 | . | TGTGCCAGCAGCCCCGGACAGGGTTGGACTAATGAAAAACTGTTTTTT | CASSPGQGWTNEKLFF
. | TRBJ2-2 | TRBV11-1 | . | TGTGCCAGCAGCTCCCGCGGGGGCTCGCGGACCGGGGAGCTGTTTTTT | CASSSRGGSRTGELFF
TRBD1 | TRBJ1-1 | TRBV5-1 | . | TGCGCCAGCAGCGGGTGGACAGGGGCCATGAACACTGAAGCTTTCTTT | CASSGWTGAMNTEAFF
TRBD2 | TRBJ2-3 | TRBV5-1 | . | TGCGCCAGCAGACAAAGCGGGACTAGCACAGATACGCAGTATTTT | CASRQSGTSTDTQYF
TRBD1 | TRBJ2-5 | TRBV29-1 | . | TGCAGCGTTTCACAGGGGCCCCTCAGCGCCCAGTACTTC | CSVSQGPLSAQYF
TRBD1 | TRBJ1-4 | TRBV27 | . | TGTGCCAGCAGTTTATGGGGACAGGGGAGTGAAAAACTGTTTTTT | CASSLWGQGSEKLFF
. | TRBJ2-1 | TRBV9 | once | TGTGCCAGCAGCTTCGGGGGAGACCACTACAATGAGCAGTTCTTC | CASSFGGDHYNEQFF
TRBD1 | TRBJ2-7 | TRBV28 | . | TGTGCCAGCAGTTTGGACAGGGGGCTCCCCTACGAGCAGTACTTC | CASSLDRGLPYEQYF
. | TRBJ2-7 | TRBV5-1 | few | TGCGCCAGCAGCTGGCGGCGGGGGCACGAGCAGTACTTC | CASSWRRGHEQYF
. | TRBJ1-2 | TRBV15 | . | TGTGCCACCAGCCAACAGGGTCCCTATGGCTACACCTTC | CATSQQGPYGYTF
. | TRBJ2-1 | TRBV5-4 | . | TGTGCCAGCAGCTTGAGGGGGGGCGTTAATGAGCAGTTCTTC | CASSLRGGVNEQFF
TRBD2 | TRBJ2-7 | TRBV7-3 | . | TGTGCCAGCAGCCTGACTAGCGGGAGCTCCTACGAGCAGTACTTC | CASSLTSGSSYEQYF
. | TRBJ2-1 | TRBV19 | . | TGTGCGGCCTCGAAAGACTACAATGAGCAGTTCTTC | CAASKDYNEQFF
. | TRBJ1-2 | TRBV5-5 | . | TGTGCCAGCAGCTCTGCGTTGAACGCTAACTATGGCTACACCTTC | CASSSALNANYGYTF
TRBD2 | TRBJ2-7 | TRBV19 | . | TGTGCCAGTAGTGGGGCTAGCGGGGCCTACGAGCAGTACTTC | CASSGASGAYEQYF
TRBD2 | TRBJ2-2 | TRBV19 | . | TGTGCCAGTAGTAGCGGCGGGGGGAACACCGGGGAGCTGTTTTTT | CASSSGGGNTGELFF
. | TRBJ2-2 | TRBV5-4 | few | TGTGCCAGCAGCTCAGCTAGCGACACCGGGGAGCTGTTTTTT | CASSSASDTGELFF
. | TRBJ2-1 | TRBV25-1 | . | TGTGCCAGCAGTGTTGCCAATAGAGGCTACAATGAGCAGTTCTTC | CASSVANRGYNEQFF
. | TRBJ1-1 | TRBV5-1 | . | TGCGCCAGCAGCTTGGCACAGGGGAACACTGAAGCTTTCTTT | CASSLAQGNTEAFF
TRBD2 | TRBJ2-3 | TRBV9 | . | TGTGCCAGCAGCGATAGCGGGGTGTACACAGATACGCAGTATTTT | CASSDSGVYTDTQYF
TRBD1 | TRBJ1-2 | TRBV27 | . | TGTGCCAGCAGTTTACACGGTGGACAGGTCGAGAATTATGGCTACACCTTC | CASSLHGGQVENYGYTF
TRBD1 | TRBJ2-7 | TRBV5-4 | . | TGTGCCAGCAGCCACCTGACAGGGGGCGACTACGAGCAGTACTTC | CASSHLTGGDYEQYF
TRBD1 | TRBJ1-1 | TRBV7-3 | . | TGTGCCAGCAGCTTAGGGTGGGACAGGGGCATGAACACTGAAGCTTTCTTT | CASSLGWDRGMNTEAFF
. | TRBJ1-2 | TRBV27 | few | TGTGCCAGCAGTTCCCCCCTTCGCGGGAGCGGCTACACCTTC | CASSSPLRGSGYTF
TRBD2 | TRBJ2-3 | TRBV7-2 | few | TGTGCCAGCATGCTAGCGGGGGAGATGGATACGCAGTATTTT | CASMLAGEMDTQYF
. | TRBJ2-1 | TRBV4-1 | few | TGCGCCAGCAGCCAAGATAAGGAAGACAGGTGGTACAATGAGCAGTTCTTC | CASSQDKEDRWYNEQFF
TRBD2 | TRBJ2-5 | TRBV4-3 | . | TGCGCCAGCAGCCTCTCGACTAGCGGGGGGCGGGAGACCCAGTACTTC | CASSLSTSGGRETQYF
. | TRBJ1-1 | TRBV7-9 | few | TGTGCCAGCAGCACCGGGACTGCTTCCACTGAAGCTTTCTTT | CASSTGTASTEAFF
. | TRBJ1-3 | TRBV6-6 | few | TGTGCCAGCAGATTGTTCAGCTCTGGAAACACCATATATTTT | CASRLFSSGNTIYF
TRBD1 | TRBJ1-5 | TRBV7-6 | few | TGTGCCAGCAGCCCAAGACAGGGAGATCAGCCCCAGCATTTT | CASSPRQGDQPQHF
. | TRBJ2-2 | TRBV27 | . | TGTGCCAGCAGTTTACGACAGAACACCGGGGAGCTGTTTTTT | CASSLRQNTGELFF
. | TRBJ1-3 | TRBV28 | . | TGTGCCAGCAGTGTCGGGACTCCTGGAAACACCATATATTTT | CASSVGTPGNTIYF
. | TRBJ2-2 | TRBV11-3 | few | TGTGCCAGCAGCTTAGCTGTGAGCACCGGGGAGCTGTTTTTT | CASSLAVSTGELFF
TRBD1 | TRBJ2-7 | TRBV2 | . | TGTGCCAGCATAAGGACAGGGGGCGAGTCCTCCTACGAGCAGTACTTC | CASIRTGGESSYEQYF